This TCR beta chain was recovered during a study of T cells in Graves' hyperthyroidism and ophthalmopathy. Trimming stripped 7 bases from V and 4 bases from J, with 7 bases between. Germline CDR1 is SNHLY and CDR2 is FYNNEI. The CDR3 has 11 residues. This clonotype showed up many times. Amplification yielded TCR beta CDR3 regions, with RNA transcripts as the source. The HTBI primer set served for first-round RT-PCR of the TCR CDR3. MiXCR, applied by TCRdb to the multiplex PCR reads, yields one record per CDR3 protein. Of fewer than 550,000 distinct CDR3 sequences in the sample, less than 25% were seen once. Source material for PBMCs was more than 7.5 ml fresh peripheral blood.

This TCR was recovered from a woman in her twenties or thirties with Graves' ophthalmopathy. The chain has TRBV2 and TRBJ1-1; possibly TRBD1 for D (5 bases). What was sequenced was blood. CDR3 sequence (DNA): TGTGCCAGCATGAGGGGCACTGAAGCTTTCTTT. Amino acid sequence: CASMRGTEAFF.